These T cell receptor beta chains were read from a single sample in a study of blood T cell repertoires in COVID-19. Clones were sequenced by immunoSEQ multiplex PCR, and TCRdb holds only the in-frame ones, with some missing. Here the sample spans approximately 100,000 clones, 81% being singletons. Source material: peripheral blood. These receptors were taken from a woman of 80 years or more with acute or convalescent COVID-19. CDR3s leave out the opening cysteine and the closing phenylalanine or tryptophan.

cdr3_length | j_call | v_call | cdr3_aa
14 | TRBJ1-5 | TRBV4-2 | ASSQDWNKGGQPQH
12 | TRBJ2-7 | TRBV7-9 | ASSLGQATYEQY
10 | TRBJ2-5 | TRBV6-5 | ASRGAAETQY
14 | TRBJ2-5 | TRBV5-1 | ASSPKGAGGQETQY
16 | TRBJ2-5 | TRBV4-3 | ASSQDWRTSGAQETQY
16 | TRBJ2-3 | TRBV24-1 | ATSESGTGGAGTDTQY
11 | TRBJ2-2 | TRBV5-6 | ASSPGQSGELF
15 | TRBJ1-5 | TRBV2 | ASFKPKTGDSNQPQH
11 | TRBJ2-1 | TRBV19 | ASRDRGTDEQF
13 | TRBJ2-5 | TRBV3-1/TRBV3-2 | ASSQDLTARETQY
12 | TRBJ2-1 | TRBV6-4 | ASSSTDRYNEQF
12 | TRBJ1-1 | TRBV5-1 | ASSLTFLNTEAF
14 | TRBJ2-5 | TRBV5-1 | ASSLGGQGEWETQY
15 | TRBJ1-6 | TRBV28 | ASSSDTGSSYNSPLH
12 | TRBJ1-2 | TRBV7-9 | ASTGTSTNYGYT
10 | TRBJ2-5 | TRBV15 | ATSRDSGTQY
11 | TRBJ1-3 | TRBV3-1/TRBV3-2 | ASSPETGNTIY
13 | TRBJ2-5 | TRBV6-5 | ASISAGGPWETQY
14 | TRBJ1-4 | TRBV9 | ASSPRTGGKNEKLF
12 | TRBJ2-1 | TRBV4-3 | ASSYGTGLNEQF
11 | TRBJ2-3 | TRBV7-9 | ASSSTRGDTQY
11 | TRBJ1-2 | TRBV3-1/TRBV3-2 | ASSQDLAYGYT
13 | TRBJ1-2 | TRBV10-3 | AISDLGQGAHGYT
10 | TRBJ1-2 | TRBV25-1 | ASSTRQGGYT
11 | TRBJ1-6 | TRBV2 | ASSGTGGSPLH
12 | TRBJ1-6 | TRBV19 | ASSRDRDNSPLH
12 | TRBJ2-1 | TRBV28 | ASSPRVSYNEQF
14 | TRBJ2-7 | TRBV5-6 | ASSSGTGGRPYEQY
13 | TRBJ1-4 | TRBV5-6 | ASSGWTGGGEKLF
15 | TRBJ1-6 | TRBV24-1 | ATSDIGDSPKNSPLH
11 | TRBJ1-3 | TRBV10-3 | AIRDSSGNTIY